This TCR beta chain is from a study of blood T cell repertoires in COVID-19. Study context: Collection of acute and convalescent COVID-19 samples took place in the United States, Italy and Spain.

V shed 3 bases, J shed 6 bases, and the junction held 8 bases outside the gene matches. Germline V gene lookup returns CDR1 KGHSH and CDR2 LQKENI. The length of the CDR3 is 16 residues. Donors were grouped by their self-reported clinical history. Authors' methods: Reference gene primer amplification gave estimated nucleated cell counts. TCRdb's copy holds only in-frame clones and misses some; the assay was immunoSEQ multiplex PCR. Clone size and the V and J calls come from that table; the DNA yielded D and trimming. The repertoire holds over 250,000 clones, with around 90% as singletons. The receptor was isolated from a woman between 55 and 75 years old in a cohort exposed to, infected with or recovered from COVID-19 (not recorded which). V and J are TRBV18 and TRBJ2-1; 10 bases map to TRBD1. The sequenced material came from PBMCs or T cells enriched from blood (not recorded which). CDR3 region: CASSPAGTGVGNEQFF. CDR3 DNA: TGTGCCAGCTCACCCGCCGGGACAGGGGTCGGCAATGAGCAGTTCTTC.